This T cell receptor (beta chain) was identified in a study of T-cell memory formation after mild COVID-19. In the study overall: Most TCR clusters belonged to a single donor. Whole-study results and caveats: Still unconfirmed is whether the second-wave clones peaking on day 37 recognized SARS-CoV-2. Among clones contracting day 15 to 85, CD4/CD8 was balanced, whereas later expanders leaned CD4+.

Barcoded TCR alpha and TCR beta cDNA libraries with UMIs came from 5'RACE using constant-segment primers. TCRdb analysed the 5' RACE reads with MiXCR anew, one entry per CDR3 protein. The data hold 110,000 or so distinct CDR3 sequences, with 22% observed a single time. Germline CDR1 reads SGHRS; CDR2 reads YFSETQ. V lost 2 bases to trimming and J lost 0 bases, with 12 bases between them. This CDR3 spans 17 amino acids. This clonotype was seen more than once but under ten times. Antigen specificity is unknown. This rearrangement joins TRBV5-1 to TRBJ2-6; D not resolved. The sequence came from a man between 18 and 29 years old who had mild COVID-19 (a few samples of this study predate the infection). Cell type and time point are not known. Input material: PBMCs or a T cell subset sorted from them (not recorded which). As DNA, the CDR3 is TGCGCCAGCAGCTTAAACCCAGGAACCTCTGGGGCCAACGTCCTGACTTTC. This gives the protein CASSLNPGTSGANVLTF.